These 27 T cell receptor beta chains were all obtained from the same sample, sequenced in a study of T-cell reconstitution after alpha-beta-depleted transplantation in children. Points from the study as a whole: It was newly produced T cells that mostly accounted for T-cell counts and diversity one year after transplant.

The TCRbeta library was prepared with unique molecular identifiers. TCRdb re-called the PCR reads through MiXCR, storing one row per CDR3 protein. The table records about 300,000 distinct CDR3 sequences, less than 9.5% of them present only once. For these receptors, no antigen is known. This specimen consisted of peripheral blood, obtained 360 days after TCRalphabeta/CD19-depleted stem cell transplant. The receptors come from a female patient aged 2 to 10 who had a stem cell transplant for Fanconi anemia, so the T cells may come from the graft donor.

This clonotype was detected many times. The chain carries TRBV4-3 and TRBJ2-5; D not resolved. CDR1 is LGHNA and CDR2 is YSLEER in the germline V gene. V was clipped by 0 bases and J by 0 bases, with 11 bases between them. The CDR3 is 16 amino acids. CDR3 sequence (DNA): TGCGCCAGCAGCCAAGAGCCAGGACGGTACCAAGAGACCCAGTACTTC. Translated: CASSQEPGRYQETQYF.

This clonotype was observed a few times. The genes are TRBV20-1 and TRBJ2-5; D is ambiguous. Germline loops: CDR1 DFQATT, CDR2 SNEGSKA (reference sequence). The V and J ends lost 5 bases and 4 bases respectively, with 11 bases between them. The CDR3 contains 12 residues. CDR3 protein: CSAFHDGETQYF. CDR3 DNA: TGCAGTGCTTTCCACGACGGAGAGACCCAGTACTTC.

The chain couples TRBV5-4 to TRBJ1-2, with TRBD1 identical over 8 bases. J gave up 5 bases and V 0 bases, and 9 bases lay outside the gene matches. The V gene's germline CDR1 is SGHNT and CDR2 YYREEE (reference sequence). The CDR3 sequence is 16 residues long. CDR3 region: CASSLVGQGARYGYTF. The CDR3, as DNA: TGTGCCAGCAGCTTGGTTGGGCAGGGGGCGCGGTATGGCTACACCTTC.

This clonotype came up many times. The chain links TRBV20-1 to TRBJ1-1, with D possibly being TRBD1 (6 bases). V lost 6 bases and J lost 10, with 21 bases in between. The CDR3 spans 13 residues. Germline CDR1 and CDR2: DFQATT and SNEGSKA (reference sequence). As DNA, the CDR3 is TGCAGTGCAACGAGGCCAACAGGGTCGATAGCTTTCTTT. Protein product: CSATRPTGSIAFF.

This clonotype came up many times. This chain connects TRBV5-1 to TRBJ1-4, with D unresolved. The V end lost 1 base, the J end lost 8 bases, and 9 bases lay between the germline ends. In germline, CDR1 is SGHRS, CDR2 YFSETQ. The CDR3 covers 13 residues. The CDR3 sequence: CASSLTVGEKLFF. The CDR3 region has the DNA TGCGCCAGCAGCTTGACGGTGGGGGAAAAACTGTTTTTT.

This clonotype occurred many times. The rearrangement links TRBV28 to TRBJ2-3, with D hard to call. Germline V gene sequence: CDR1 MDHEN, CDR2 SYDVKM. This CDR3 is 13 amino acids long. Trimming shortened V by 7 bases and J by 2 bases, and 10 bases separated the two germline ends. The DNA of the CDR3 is TGTGCCAGCACCTCAGCTTTCACAGATACGCAGTATTTT. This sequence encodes CASTSAFTDTQYF.

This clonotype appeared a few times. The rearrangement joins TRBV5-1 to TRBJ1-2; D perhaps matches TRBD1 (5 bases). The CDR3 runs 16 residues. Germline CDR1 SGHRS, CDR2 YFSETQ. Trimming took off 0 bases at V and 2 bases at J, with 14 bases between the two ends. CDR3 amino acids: CASSLVGRGQNYGYTF. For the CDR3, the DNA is TGCGCCAGCAGCTTGGTGGGAAGGGGCCAAAACTATGGCTACACCTTC.

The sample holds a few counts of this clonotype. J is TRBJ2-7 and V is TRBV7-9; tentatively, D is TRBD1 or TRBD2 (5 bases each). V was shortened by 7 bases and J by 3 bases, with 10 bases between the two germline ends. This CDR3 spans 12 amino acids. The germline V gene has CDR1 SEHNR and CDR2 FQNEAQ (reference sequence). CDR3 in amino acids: CASTGRRYEQYF. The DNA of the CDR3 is TGTGCCAGCACGGGACGGCGCTACGAGCAGTACTTC.

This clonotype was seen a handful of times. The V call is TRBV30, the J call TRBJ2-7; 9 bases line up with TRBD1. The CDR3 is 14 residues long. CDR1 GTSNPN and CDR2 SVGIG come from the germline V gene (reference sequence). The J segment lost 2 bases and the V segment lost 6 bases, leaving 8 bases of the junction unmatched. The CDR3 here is CACTGTGTTYEQYF. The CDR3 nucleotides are TGTGCCTGTACCGGGACAGGGACGACCTACGAGCAGTACTTC.

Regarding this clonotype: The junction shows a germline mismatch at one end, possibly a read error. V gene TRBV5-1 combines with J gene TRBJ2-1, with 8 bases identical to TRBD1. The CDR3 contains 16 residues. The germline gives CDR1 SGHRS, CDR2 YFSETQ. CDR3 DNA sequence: TGCGCCAGCGCAATAACAAGGGACAGGCAATACAGTGAGCAGTTCTTC. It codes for CASAITRDRQYSEQFF.

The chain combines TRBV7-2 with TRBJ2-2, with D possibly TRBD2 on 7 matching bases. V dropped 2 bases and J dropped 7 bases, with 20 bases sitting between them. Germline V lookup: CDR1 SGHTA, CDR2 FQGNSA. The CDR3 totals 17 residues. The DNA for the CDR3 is TGTGCCAGCAGCTTATCTTCCGGGCGGGGGCGTAGCGGGGAGCTGTTTTTT. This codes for CASSLSSGRGRSGELFF.

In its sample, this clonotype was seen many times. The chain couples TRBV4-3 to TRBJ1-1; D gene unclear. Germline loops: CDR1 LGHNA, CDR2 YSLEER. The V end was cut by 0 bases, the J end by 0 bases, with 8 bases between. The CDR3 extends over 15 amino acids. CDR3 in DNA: TGCGCCAGCAGCCAAGATGATAGGGTGAACACTGAAGCTTTCTTT. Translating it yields CASSQDDRVNTEAFF.

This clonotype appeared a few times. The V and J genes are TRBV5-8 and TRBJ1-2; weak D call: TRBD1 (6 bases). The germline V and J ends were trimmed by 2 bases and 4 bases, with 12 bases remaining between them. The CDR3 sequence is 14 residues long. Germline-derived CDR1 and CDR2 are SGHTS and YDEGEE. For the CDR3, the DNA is TGTGCCAGCAGCTTAGGGGGGTATGCCTATGGCTACACCTTC. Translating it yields CASSLGGYAYGYTF.

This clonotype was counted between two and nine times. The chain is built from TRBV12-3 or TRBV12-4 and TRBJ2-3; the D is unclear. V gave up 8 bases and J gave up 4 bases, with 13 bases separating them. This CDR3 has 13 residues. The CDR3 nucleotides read TGTGCCAGCGGATGGAAGAACGCAGATACGCAGTATTTT. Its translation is CASGWKNADTQYF.

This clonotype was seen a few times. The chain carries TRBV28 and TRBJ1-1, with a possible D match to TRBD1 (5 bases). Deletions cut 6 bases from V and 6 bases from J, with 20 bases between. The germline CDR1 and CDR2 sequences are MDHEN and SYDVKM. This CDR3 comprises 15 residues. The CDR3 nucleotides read TGTGCCAGCAGCTTCCCAGCGGGGGGAAACGCTGAAGCTTTCTTT. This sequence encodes CASSFPAGGNAEAFF.

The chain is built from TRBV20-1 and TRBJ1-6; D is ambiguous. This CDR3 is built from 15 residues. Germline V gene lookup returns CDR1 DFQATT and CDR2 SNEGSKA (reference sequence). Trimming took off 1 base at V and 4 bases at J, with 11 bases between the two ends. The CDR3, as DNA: TGCAGTGCTAGAGCGAGCGAGTATTATAATTCACCCCTCCACTTT. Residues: CSARASEYYNSPLHF.

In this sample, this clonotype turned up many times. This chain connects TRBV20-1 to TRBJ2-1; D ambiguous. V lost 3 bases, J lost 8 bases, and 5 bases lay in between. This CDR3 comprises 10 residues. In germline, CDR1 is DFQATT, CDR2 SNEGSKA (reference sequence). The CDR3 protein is CSASFDEQFF. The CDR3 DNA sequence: TGCAGTGCTAGTTTCGATGAGCAGTTCTTC.

For the CDR3, the DNA is TGTGCCAGCAGTTCCCCCGGGACTAGCGGGGAGACCCAGTACTTC. Protein: CASSSPGTSGETQYF. This rearrangement joins TRBV6-2 or TRBV6-3 to TRBJ2-5; 12 positions match TRBD2. The V segment lost 4 bases and the J segment 5 bases; nucleotides outside the gene matches: 5. Germline-derived CDR1 and CDR2 are MNHEY and SVGEGT. The CDR3 covers 15 residues.

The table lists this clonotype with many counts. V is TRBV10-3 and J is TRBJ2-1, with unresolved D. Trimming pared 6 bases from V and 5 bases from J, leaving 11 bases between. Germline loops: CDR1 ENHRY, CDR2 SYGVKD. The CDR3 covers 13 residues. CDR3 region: CAISSLDNNEQFF. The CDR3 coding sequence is TGTGCCATCAGCTCCCTAGATAACAATGAGCAGTTCTTC.

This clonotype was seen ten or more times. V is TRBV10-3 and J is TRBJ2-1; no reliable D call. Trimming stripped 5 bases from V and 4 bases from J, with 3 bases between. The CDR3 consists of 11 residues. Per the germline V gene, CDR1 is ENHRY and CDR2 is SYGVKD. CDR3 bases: TGTGCCATCAGTCAGTACAATGAGCAGTTCTTC. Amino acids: CAISQYNEQFF.

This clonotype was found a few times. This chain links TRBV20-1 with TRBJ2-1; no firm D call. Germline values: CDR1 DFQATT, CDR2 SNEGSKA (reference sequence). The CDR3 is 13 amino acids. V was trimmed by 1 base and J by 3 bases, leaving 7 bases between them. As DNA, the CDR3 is TGCAGTGCTAGAGGGACGGACTACAATGAGCAGTTCTTC. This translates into CSARGTDYNEQFF.

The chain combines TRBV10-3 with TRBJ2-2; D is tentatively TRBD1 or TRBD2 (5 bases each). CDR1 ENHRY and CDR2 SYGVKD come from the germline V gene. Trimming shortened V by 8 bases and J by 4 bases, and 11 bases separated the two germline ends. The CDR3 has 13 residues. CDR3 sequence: CAISGTCTGELFF. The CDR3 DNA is TGTGCCATCTCCGGGACGTGCACCGGGGAGCTGTTTTTT.

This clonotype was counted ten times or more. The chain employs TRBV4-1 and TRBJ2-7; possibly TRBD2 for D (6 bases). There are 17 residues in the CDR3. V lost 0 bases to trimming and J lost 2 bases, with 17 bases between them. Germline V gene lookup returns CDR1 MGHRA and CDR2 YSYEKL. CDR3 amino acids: CASSQDYSGVRTYEQYF. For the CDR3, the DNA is TGCGCCAGCAGCCAAGATTATTCGGGAGTGAGGACCTACGAGCAGTACTTC.

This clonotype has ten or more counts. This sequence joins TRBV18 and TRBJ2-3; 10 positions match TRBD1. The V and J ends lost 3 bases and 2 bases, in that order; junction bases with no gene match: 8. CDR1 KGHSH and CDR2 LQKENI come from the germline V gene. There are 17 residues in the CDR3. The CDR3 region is CASSPLGTGAHTDTQYF. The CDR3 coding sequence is TGTGCCAGCTCACCTCTCGGGACAGGGGCCCACACAGATACGCAGTATTTT.

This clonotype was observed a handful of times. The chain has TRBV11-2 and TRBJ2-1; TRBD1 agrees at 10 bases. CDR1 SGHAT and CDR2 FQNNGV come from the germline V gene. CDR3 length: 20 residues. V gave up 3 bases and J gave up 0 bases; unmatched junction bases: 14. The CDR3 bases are TGTGCCAGCAGCTTTAACCGGGACAGGGGTTCCCCGAGCTCCTACAATGAGCAGTTCTTC. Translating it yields CASSFNRDRGSPSSYNEQFF. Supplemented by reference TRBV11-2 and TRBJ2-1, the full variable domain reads EAGVAQSPRYKIIEKRQSVAFWCNPISGHATLYWYQQILGQGPKLLIQFQNNGVVDDSQLPKDRFSAERLKGVDSTLKIQPAKLEDSAVYLCASSFNRDRGSPSSYNEQFFGPGTRLTVL.

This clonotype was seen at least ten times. The CDR3: CSARGLPSGELFF. The CDR3 DNA is TGCAGTGCTAGAGGTTTGCCATCCGGGGAGCTGTTTTTT. The chain recombines TRBV20-1 with TRBJ2-2, with D hard to call. The germline V gene has CDR1 DFQATT and CDR2 SNEGSKA (reference sequence). CDR3 length: 13 amino acids. The V gene lost 1 base and the J gene lost 6 bases, with 9 bases spanning the gap.

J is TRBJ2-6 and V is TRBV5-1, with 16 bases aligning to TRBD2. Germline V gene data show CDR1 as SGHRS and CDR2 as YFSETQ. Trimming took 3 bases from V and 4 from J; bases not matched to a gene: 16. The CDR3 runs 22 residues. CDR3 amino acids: CASSSHPGGTSGGADGANVLTF. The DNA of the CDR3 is TGCGCCAGCAGCTCTCATCCCGGTGGGACTAGCGGGGGGGCTGACGGGGCCAACGTCCTGACTTTC.